The subject of this entry is one T cell receptor beta chain. The data derive from a study of cytomegalovirus exposure and HLA in healthy donors. PCR was performed using 60 Vbeta and 13 Jbeta primers. Profiling relied on immunoSEQ multiplex PCR, and the TCRdb table lists in-frame clones only, not all of them. This table has about 180,000 clones, around 80% appearing once. What was sequenced was PBMCs. This clonotype was sampled from a man aged 35-49 years in good health and CMV-seronegative.

Here the CDR3 reads CASSYRGSDYEQYF. The DNA of the CDR3 is TGTGCCAGCAGTTACAGGGGTTCCGACTACGAGCAGTACTTC. The chain couples TRBV6-5 to TRBJ2-7, with a possible D match to TRBD1 (5 bases). This CDR3 comprises 14 residues. Trimming removed 2 bases at V and 3 bases at J, with 11 bases between. Germline CDR1 reads MNHEY; CDR2 reads SVGAGI.